The 15 T cell receptor delta chains reported below all come from one sample, sequenced in a study of gamma-delta chains in newborns, infants, children. TCRdb repeated clone calling on the reads with CATT. The sample includes a few thousand delta-chain clones, less than 6.5% of them seen just once. Source material: blood. These TCRs come from a child who was a newborn, infant or young child, either healthy, febrile or measles-vaccinated (not recorded which).

This clone occurred a few times. Other DNA sequences in this specimen translate into the identical CDR3. The chain combines TRDV2 with TRDJ3, with 9 bases aligning to TRDD3. The CDR3 is 18 amino acids. J lost 0 bases, V lost 3 bases, and 5 bases had no gene match. CDR1 is GEAIGNYY and CDR2 is EKD in the germline V gene. CDR3 protein: CACDLLGDSSWDTRQMFF. In DNA form, the CDR3 reads TGTGCCTGTGACCTACTGGGGGACTCCTCCTGGGACACCCGACAGATGTTTTTC.

This clone was seen a handful of times. The rearrangement uses TRAV29/DV5 and TRDJ3, with a possible D match to TRDD3 (6 bases). The V end lost 0 bases, the J end lost 0 bases, and 16 bases lay between the germline ends. Per the germline V gene, CDR1 is NSMFDY and CDR2 is ISSIKDK. The CDR3 extends over 19 amino acids. The CDR3 spells CAASALGDPSSWDTRQMFF. The CDR3 DNA reads as TGTGCAGCAAGCGCGCTAGGGGATCCGAGCTCCTGGGACACCCGACAGATGTTTTTC.

This clone is classed as medium-sized (0.01 to 0.1%). A much larger clonotype is one base distant, so this may be a read error. Other nucleotide sequences from this sample produce the same CDR3. The chain combines TRDV2 with TRDJ2, with TRDD3 matching 10 bases. From germline, CDR1 is GEAIGNYY and CDR2 EKD. CDR3 length: 14 residues. With 3 bases clipped from V and 5 bases from J, the junction kept 2 bases outside the gene matches. The CDR3 is CACDLLGDTAQLFF. For the CDR3, the DNA is TGTGCCTGTGACCTACTGGGGGATACAGCACAACTCTTCTTT.

By sample fraction, this clone is medium-sized. The CDR3, as DNA: TGTGCAGCAATTTGGGGAATGAGCTCCTGGGACACCCGACAGATGTTTTTC. It translates to CAAIWGMSSWDTRQMFF. This chain connects TRAV29/DV5 to TRDJ3; TRDD3 might be the D (5 bases). Germline assignment: CDR1 NSMFDY and CDR2 ISSIKDK. The CDR3 has 17 residues. V was trimmed by 3 bases and J by 0 bases, leaving 13 bases between them.

This clone was found a few times. This chain uses TRDV2 with TRDJ3; 10 bases align to TRDD3. There are 19 residues in the CDR3. Trimming cost V 0 bases and J 0 bases; bases outside gene matches: 4. The V gene's germline CDR1 is GEAIGNYY and CDR2 EKD. CDR3 region: CACDTLGDKDSWDTRQMFF. CDR3 nucleotides: TGTGCCTGTGACACCCTGGGGGATAAGGACTCCTGGGACACCCGACAGATGTTTTTC.

J is TRDJ1 and V is TRDV1; 10 bases align to TRDD3. This CDR3 has 15 residues. The germline CDR1 and CDR2 sequences are TSWWSYY and QGS. V lost 2 bases and J lost 5; bases outside the gene matches: 5. The CDR3 DNA sequence: TGTGCTCTTGGGGAATGGGGGATACCCGGTGATAAACTCATCTTT. This translates into CALGEWGIPGDKLIF.

This clone was observed a handful of times. The chain joins TRDV3 to TRDJ3; 10 bases are shared with TRDD3. The junction had 6 bases not matched to a gene; V was cut back by 1 base and J by 0 bases. CDR3 length: 18 amino acids. Per the germline V gene, CDR1 is TVYSNPD and CDR2 is GDNSRS (reference sequence). As DNA, the CDR3 is TGTGCCTTTATCTGGGGGATAAAAAGCTCCTGGGACACCCGACAGATGTTTTTC. Translated: CAFIWGIKSSWDTRQMFF.

As to this clone: Possible read error: a much larger clone is one base away. The chain combines TRDV2 with TRDJ3, with D perhaps matching TRDD3 (6 bases). Assignment of the J gene here rests on matching the DNA to germline, because TCRdb gives none. Germline lookup yields CDR1 GEAIGNYY and CDR2 EKD. V lost 0 bases, J lost 0 bases, and 11 bases lay in between. The CDR3 runs to 18 residues. CDR3 protein: CACDTGGGSSWDTRQMFF. CDR3 in DNA: TGTGCCTGTGACACCGGCGGGGGGAGCTCCTGGGACACCCGACAGATGTTTTTC.

The chain employs TRDV2 and TRDJ3; possible D gene TRDD3, 5 bases. V was trimmed by 0 bases and J by 3 bases, leaving 5 bases between them. The CDR3 covers 15 residues. Germline V gene data show CDR1 as GEAIGNYY and CDR2 as EKD. Written as DNA, the CDR3 is TGTGCCTGTGACACCGGATACTGGGACACCCGACAGATGTTTTTC. Translating gives CACDTGYWDTRQMFF.

V is TRDV3 and J is TRDJ2, with 8 bases that match TRDD3. Germline CDR1 TVYSNPD, CDR2 GDNSRS (reference sequence). This CDR3 region has 17 residues. V shed 2 bases, J shed 6 bases, and the junction held 17 bases outside the gene matches. The CDR3 sequence: CAFQVPRRDTQSAQLFF. The CDR3 bases are TGTGCCTTTCAAGTCCCTCGAAGGGATACGCAGTCAGCACAACTCTTCTTT.

This chain uses TRDV2 with TRDJ3; 8 nucleotides line up with TRDD3. The CDR3 sequence is 18 residues long. Per germline, CDR1 GEAIGNYY and CDR2 EKD. The trim removed 1 base at V and 1 base at J, leaving 5 bases unmatched. The CDR3 reads CACDTGGWRSWDTRQMFF. CDR3 nucleotide sequence: TGTGCCTGTGACACTGGGGGATGGAGGTCCTGGGACACCCGACAGATGTTTTTC.

Only a few counts were recorded for this clone. This chain links TRDV1 with TRDJ1; TRDD3 is a possible D gene (8 bases). The CDR3 has 21 residues. The V gene lost 2 bases and the J gene lost 3 bases, with 31 bases spanning the gap. Germline CDR1 and CDR2: TSWWSYY and QGS. The CDR3 bases are TGTGCTCTTGGGGAAAAAGCTCCCGGGATTCCTACGAATGGGGGATCCGATAAACTCATCTTT. It encodes CALGEKAPGIPTNGGSDKLIF.

Worth noting for this clone: A junction boundary mismatches the germline segment, possibly from a read error. Other DNA sequences from this sample encode an identical CDR3 as well. This chain joins TRDV2 and TRDJ3; 13 bases agree with TRDD3. Germline CDR1 and CDR2: GEAIGNYY and EKD. The CDR3 totals 20 residues. The CDR3 protein is CACDTLLGDTRSWDTRQMFF. In nucleotides, the CDR3 is TGTGCTTGTGACACCCTACTGGGGGATACGCGCTCCTGGGACACCCGACAGATGTTTTTC.

This clone was detected a few times. The chain joins TRDV2 to TRDJ3, with TRDD3 identical over 11 bases. The junction had 4 bases not matched to a gene; V was cut back by 1 base and J by 3 bases. The CDR3 spans 18 residues. CDR1 and CDR2 (germline): GEAIGNYY, EKD. This CDR3 is CACDTGGYGVWDTRQMFF. CDR3 sequence (DNA): TGTGCCTGTGACACTGGGGGATACGGTGTCTGGGACACCCGACAGATGTTTTTC.

This chain's CDR3 is CACDTLGDVGSSWDTRQMFF. In nucleotides, the CDR3 is TGTGCCTGTGACACCCTGGGGGATGTCGGCAGCTCCTGGGACACCCGACAGATGTTTTTC. The rearrangement joins TRDV2 to TRDJ3, with 9 bases matching TRDD3. Germline CDR1 reads GEAIGNYY; CDR2 reads EKD. The junction had 8 bases not matched to a gene; V was cut back by 0 bases and J by 0 bases. This CDR3 has 20 residues.